This T cell receptor beta chain is from a study of T cells after yellow fever vaccination. TCRdb recomputed calls from the 5' RACE reads with MiXCR, one row per CDR3 protein. Seen here are under 700,000 distinct CDR3 sequences, roughly a sixth observed once, and the top ten hold 17%. There are a few counts of this clonotype. V shed 4 bases, J shed 2 bases, and the junction held 2 bases outside the gene matches. The CDR3 loop spans 13 amino acids. The clonotype originates from a man aged 18 to 29 who received the YFV17D yellow fever vaccine. V and J are TRBV12-3 or TRBV12-4 and TRBJ2-7, with 7 bases lining up with TRBD1. Sequences were derived from PBMCs, sampled roughly 5 days after the first yellow fever vaccination. The CDR3 DNA is TGTGCCAGCAGTTGGGGGACAGCCTACGAGCAGTACTTC. It encodes CASSWGTAYEQYF.